A single sample is the source of the 23 T cell receptor beta chains below, sequenced in a study of cytomegalovirus exposure and HLA in healthy donors. Primers included in the PCR were 60 Vbeta and 13 Jbeta primers. Generated by immunoSEQ multiplex PCR, the TCRdb table keeps only in-frame clones and is missing some. The sample records around 220,000 clones, roughly 80% being singletons. The sample was PBMCs. These receptors were taken from a man in his forties in good health and CMV-seronegative.

The rearrangement links TRBV5-6 to TRBJ2-1, with D possibly TRBD2 on 6 matching bases. Germline loops: CDR1 SGHDT, CDR2 YYEEEE. This CDR3 has 16 residues. Trimming took 4 bases from V and 7 from J, leaving 21 bases between them. CDR3 nucleotide sequence: TGTGCCAGCAGCAAGCCGGGACTGGGCCTAGATAATGAGCAGTTCTTC. Amino acids: CASSKPGLGLDNEQFF.

This CDR3 reads CAIRPGTTDTQYF. The DNA of the CDR3 is TGTGCCATCAGACCTGGGACAACAGATACGCAGTATTTT. V is TRBV10-3 and J is TRBJ2-3, with a possible D match to TRBD1 (6 bases). Trimming removed 6 bases from V and 3 bases from J, with 10 bases in between. Germline loops: CDR1 ENHRY, CDR2 SYGVKD. This CDR3 spans 13 amino acids.

The gene calls are TRBV28 and TRBJ2-7, with TRBD2 matching 8 bases. J was trimmed by 3 bases and V by 6 bases; bases with no gene match: 10. The CDR3 runs 15 residues. Germline CDR1 MDHEN, CDR2 SYDVKM. For the CDR3, the DNA is TGTGCCAGCAGCCTAGGAGGGACTAGGGTCTACGAGCAGTACTTC. This codes for CASSLGGTRVYEQYF.

V is TRBV6-7 and J is TRBJ1-1; TRBD1 agrees at 8 bases. TRBV6-7 is an ORF, with its function uncertain. This CDR3 has 15 amino acids. The V and J ends lost 6 bases and 3 bases, in that order; junction bases with no gene match: 9. CDR3 DNA sequence: TGTGCCAGCAGAAATTACACAGGGGGGGACACTGAAGCTTTCTTT. Its protein product is CASRNYTGGDTEAFF.

The CDR3 DNA follows: TGTGCCAGCAGCCAAAGCTGGGGGGAGTCTGAAGCTTTCTTT. It translates to CASSQSWGESEAFF. This sequence joins TRBV4-2 and TRBJ1-1, with D maybe TRBD1 (5 bases). Germline V CDR1 and CDR2: LGHNA, YNFKEQ. Deletions cut 2 bases from V and 6 bases from J, with 13 bases between. CDR3 length equals 14 residues.

The V call is TRBV6-5, the J call TRBJ2-7; TRBD2 aligns across 12 bases. Germline trimming cut 5 bases from V and 5 bases from J; bases unmatched to any gene: 7. The CDR3 has 15 residues. Per germline, CDR1 MNHEY and CDR2 SVGAGI. CDR3 DNA sequence: TGTGCCAGCAGTCTAGCGGGAGGGCCTATCCACGAGCAGTACTTC. Residues: CASSLAGGPIHEQYF.

The V and J genes are TRBV5-1 and TRBJ2-7, with TRBD1 matching over 8 bases. This CDR3 comprises 16 residues. Looked up from germline, CDR1 is SGHRS and CDR2 is YFSETQ. V shed 4 bases, J shed 3 bases, and the junction held 12 bases outside the gene matches. The CDR3 coding sequence is TGCGCCAGCAGCCTTGGGACAGGCAGGGAGATCTACGAGCAGTACTTC. This translates into CASSLGTGREIYEQYF.

This chain uses TRBV6-6 with TRBJ2-2; tentative D call: TRBD1 (6 bases). Trimming cost V 6 bases and J 3 bases, with 14 bases left between them. The germline V gene encodes CDR1 MNHNY and CDR2 SVGAGI (reference sequence). The CDR3 is 15 amino acids. The CDR3 region is CASSRWSGDTGELFF. DNA for the CDR3: TGTGCCAGCAGCCGGTGGTCAGGGGACACCGGGGAGCTGTTTTTT.

This clone was detected only once. This CDR3 is CASSRLAGAYNEQFF. In DNA, the CDR3 is TGTGCCAGCAGCCGTCTGGCGGGAGCCTACAATGAGCAGTTCTTC. The chain carries TRBV5-4 and TRBJ2-1; 7 positions agree with TRBD2. The germline CDR1 and CDR2 sequences are SGHNT and YYREEE (reference sequence). CDR3 size: 15 residues. Trimming took 4 bases from V and 2 from J; bases not matched to a gene: 6.

The chain combines TRBV9 with TRBJ2-2, with D maybe TRBD2 (6 bases). Trimming stripped 10 bases from V and 7 bases from J, with 14 bases between. CDR1 is SGDLS and CDR2 is YYNGEE in the germline V gene. CDR3 length equals 12 residues. The CDR3 spells CASSRDHGELFF. CDR3 nucleotide sequence: TGTGCCTCGTCGCGGGACCACGGGGAGCTGTTTTTT.

This sequence joins TRBV27 and TRBJ2-2, with 8 bases aligning to TRBD2. Trimming cost V 8 bases and J 6 bases; bases outside gene matches: 14. Germline loops: CDR1 MNHEY, CDR2 SMNVEV (reference sequence). This CDR3 spans 16 amino acids. In DNA form, the CDR3 reads TGTGCCAGCCCCACCGGGGGGGGAGGGACATCCGGGGAGCTGTTTTTT. As protein: CASPTGGGGTSGELFF.

There are a few counts of this clone. The rearrangement uses TRBV6-6 and TRBJ2-1; a possible D gene is TRBD1 (6 bases). V lost 2 bases and J 9 bases, leaving 11 bases between the germline ends. Germline CDR1 and CDR2: MNHNY and SVGAGI (reference sequence). The length of the CDR3 is 13 residues. CDR3 loop: CASSYQTGLEQFF. Written as DNA, the CDR3 is TGTGCCAGCAGTTACCAAACAGGGCTTGAGCAGTTCTTC.

The rearrangement uses TRBV11-2 and TRBJ1-4; a possible D gene is TRBD1 (5 bases). Germline CDR1 reads SGHAT; CDR2 reads FQNNGV. This CDR3 has 14 residues. Between the trimmed V and J ends, which lost 2 bases and 8 bases, there was a span of 12 bases. The CDR3 loop reads CASSLIGVREKLFF. DNA for the CDR3: TGTGCCAGCAGCTTAATAGGGGTCCGGGAAAAACTGTTTTTT.

This chain joins TRBV7-9 and TRBJ2-1; D perhaps matches TRBD2 (5 bases). V lost 11 bases, J lost 7 bases, and 21 bases lay in between. Germline CDR1 reads SEHNR; CDR2 reads FQNEAQ (reference sequence). This CDR3 has 14 amino acids. CDR3 DNA: TGTGCCCCTCAAGGGCTAGTGGCGGGTAATGAGCAGTTCTTC. This sequence encodes CAPQGLVAGNEQFF.

This sequence joins TRBV6-5 and TRBJ2-7; 12 bases are shared with TRBD1. After removal of 3 bases from V and 5 bases from J, the junction contained 5 bases not matched to a gene. The CDR3 is 15 amino acids. Looked up from germline, CDR1 is MNHEY and CDR2 is SVGAGI. Written as DNA, the CDR3 is TGTGCCAGCAGTTATGCCGGGACAGGGGGCGACGAGCAGTACTTC. It specifies CASSYAGTGGDEQYF.

This clone occurred a few times. The chain recombines TRBV5-1 with TRBJ2-2; 7 bases fit TRBD2. The CDR3 totals 16 residues. Germline V gene data show CDR1 as SGHRS and CDR2 as YFSETQ. V gave up 2 bases and J gave up 1 base; unmatched junction bases: 5. The CDR3 protein is CASSFRPSGNTGELFF. CDR3 coding DNA: TGCGCCAGCAGCTTCCGGCCTAGCGGGAACACCGGGGAGCTGTTTTTT.

This rearrangement joins TRBV5-6 to TRBJ2-1, with 8 bases identical to TRBD1. This CDR3 is built from 15 residues. Germline loops: CDR1 SGHDT, CDR2 YYEEEE. J gave up 9 bases and V 5 bases, and 13 bases lay outside the gene matches. The CDR3 DNA follows: TGTGCCAGCAGTGGTCAGGGGGCACCGTACGGTGAGCAGTTCTTC. Translated, it gives CASSGQGAPYGEQFF.

The chain joins TRBV15 to TRBJ1-5; TRBD1 might be the D (6 bases). The V end lost 1 base, the J end lost 6 bases, and 13 bases lay between the germline ends. CDR3 length: 15 amino acids. Per germline, CDR1 LNHNV and CDR2 YYDKDF (reference sequence). CDR3 in DNA: TGTGCCACCAGCAGAGTATTCCGGGACACTCAGCCCCAGCATTTT. It encodes CATSRVFRDTQPQHF.

The V gene is TRBV28, the J gene TRBJ2-3; 7 bases are a match to TRBD1. The CDR3 runs 14 residues. V was clipped by 7 bases and J by 3 bases; unmatched bases: 7. The germline CDR1 and CDR2 sequences are MDHEN and SYDVKM. CDR3 loop: CASNRQGVTDTQYF. In nucleotides, the CDR3 is TGTGCCAGCAATCGGCAGGGGGTAACAGATACGCAGTATTTT.

The J gene is TRBJ2-3, the V gene TRBV9; D gene ambiguous. V was cut by 2 bases and J by 0 bases, with 19 bases left in between. The CDR3 length is 18 residues. Germline V gives CDR1 SGDLS, CDR2 YYNGEE. CDR3 in amino acids: CASSVYTSRFTSTDTQYF. CDR3 DNA: TGTGCCAGCAGCGTTTATACTTCCAGGTTCACTAGCACAGATACGCAGTATTTT.

V and J are TRBV12-5 and TRBJ1-1, with 7 bases identical to TRBD1. There are 16 residues in the CDR3. Losses at the gene ends were 0 bases for V and 7 bases for J; bases not matched to a gene: 11. In germline, CDR1 is LGHNT, CDR2 FRNRAP. The DNA for the CDR3 is TGTGCTAGTGGTTTGGTTACTTCACAGGGGACTCATGAAGCTTTCTTT. The encoded protein is CASGLVTSQGTHEAFF.

This rearrangement joins TRBV11-2 to TRBJ1-5; D is unclear. V was cut by 0 bases and J by 0 bases, with 6 bases left in between. The CDR3 is made up of 15 amino acids. Germline CDR1 reads SGHAT; CDR2 reads FQNNGV. CDR3 residues: CASSLDRYSNQPQHF. As DNA, the CDR3 is TGTGCCAGCAGCTTAGATCGGTATAGCAATCAGCCCCAGCATTTT.

The chain couples TRBV6-5 to TRBJ2-5; 8 bases are a match to TRBD1. Germline V lookup: CDR1 MNHEY, CDR2 SVGAGI. V gave up 6 bases and J gave up 4 bases; unmatched junction bases: 10. This CDR3 region has 15 residues. The CDR3 reads CASRPDTGGGETQYF. CDR3 nucleotides: TGTGCCAGCAGACCCGACACAGGGGGTGGAGAGACCCAGTACTTC.